These 12 T cell receptor beta chains share one sample of origin, sequenced in a study of blood T cells in healthy people across ages. Combining a sample-barcoded 5' primer with a J-beta primer mix, a second PCR ran for 7 to 11 cycles. TCRdb independently ran MiXCR on the 5' RACE reads; one entry per CDR3 protein. The sample consists of roughly 2 million distinct CDR3 sequences, around 48% of them appearing once. The sequencing sample was made of blood. The receptors here all came from a middle-aged woman in good health.

The chain combines TRBV12-3 or TRBV12-4 with TRBJ1-5; 7 bases are shared with TRBD1. This CDR3 has 14 amino acids. After removal of 7 bases from V and 4 bases from J, the junction contained 7 bases not matched to a gene. The CDR3 here is CASTGTAENQPQHF. The DNA for the CDR3 is TGTGCCAGCACCGGGACAGCCGAGAATCAGCCCCAGCATTTT.

The V and J genes are TRBV5-5 and TRBJ2-1; tentatively, D is TRBD1 (6 bases). The CDR3 sequence is 15 residues long. V was trimmed by 4 bases and J by 5 bases, leaving 16 bases between them. Per the germline V gene, CDR1 is SGHKS and CDR2 is YYEKEE (reference sequence). The CDR3 DNA follows: TGTGCCAGCAGCCAGACCGGGACACAGAACAATGAGCAGTTCTTC. Translating gives CASSQTGTQNNEQFF.

This clonotype was observed a few times. The chain couples TRBV3-1 to TRBJ2-5; D is undetermined. This CDR3 comprises 12 residues. The germline V and J ends were trimmed by 0 bases and 5 bases, with 4 bases remaining between them. Per the germline V gene, CDR1 is LGHDT and CDR2 is YNNKEL (reference sequence). Here the CDR3 reads CASSQEHETQYF. The CDR3 DNA is TGTGCCAGCAGCCAAGAACATGAGACCCAGTACTTC.

In its sample, this clonotype was seen many times. The chain has TRBV7-2 and TRBJ2-7; the D gene is possibly TRBD1 (6 bases). The CDR3 covers 12 residues. V was pared by 2 bases and J by 5 bases, with 7 bases between. The germline V gene encodes CDR1 SGHTA and CDR2 FQGNSA. The CDR3: CASSLNRDEQYF. The CDR3 DNA sequence: TGTGCCAGCAGCTTAAACAGGGACGAGCAGTACTTC.

J is TRBJ2-7 and V is TRBV20-1; either TRBD1 or TRBD2 may fit D (6 bases each). Germline-derived CDR1 and CDR2 are DFQATT and SNEGSKA (reference sequence). This CDR3 has 15 amino acids. Trimming removed 6 bases from V and 3 bases from J, with 21 bases in between. CDR3 amino acids: CSAAPQGGASYEQYF. The CDR3 DNA is TGCAGTGCGGCCCCACAGGGCGGGGCGAGCTACGAGCAGTACTTC.

The chain links TRBV29-1 to TRBJ2-3; D gene unclear. With 2 bases removed from V and 6 bases from J, the gap between germline ends came to 6 bases. CDR1 is SQVTM, CDR2 ANQGSEA, per germline. The length of the CDR3 is 11 residues. The CDR3 region has the DNA TGCAGCGTTGAAAATCCGGATACGCAGTATTTT. The encoded protein is CSVENPDTQYF.

This clonotype appeared a few times. The rearrangement uses TRBV2 and TRBJ1-5; D is unclear. Trimming took 0 bases from V and 5 from J, leaving 11 bases between them. From germline, CDR1 is SNHLY and CDR2 FYNNEI. CDR3 length: 15 amino acids. CDR3 DNA: TGTGCCAGCAGTGAAGCGCGGAGGAACGATCAGCCCCAGCATTTT. Translating gives CASSEARRNDQPQHF.

Only a few counts were recorded for this clonotype. V gene TRBV4-2 combines with J gene TRBJ2-1; 9 positions match TRBD2. CDR3 length: 18 amino acids. The J segment lost 0 bases and the V segment lost 4 bases, leaving 10 bases of the junction unmatched. The V gene's germline CDR1 is LGHNA and CDR2 YNFKEQ. The CDR3, as DNA: TGTGCCAGCAGCCGACCCAGTCTTAGCGGGAGCTCCTACAATGAGCAGTTCTTC. It yields the protein CASSRPSLSGSSYNEQFF.

The chain has TRBV6-1 and TRBJ1-5; TRBD1 aligns across 11 bases. Germline CDR1 MNHNS, CDR2 SASEGT. Trimming removed 3 bases from V and 5 bases from J; junction bases left unmatched: 9. The CDR3 has 17 residues. For the CDR3, the DNA is TGTGCCAGCAGTGAGTACGCCGGACAGGGGGCATATCAGCCCCAGCATTTT. Amino acids: CASSEYAGQGAYQPQHF.

This clonotype has a handful of counts. The rearrangement joins TRBV9 to TRBJ2-5; 12 positions match TRBD2. The CDR3 spans 16 residues. Germline CDR1 and CDR2: SGDLS and YYNGEE. J gave up 1 base and V 4 bases, and 5 bases lay outside the gene matches. The CDR3 nucleotides read TGTGCCAGCAGCCCACGACTAGCGGGGGTCCAAGAGACCCAGTACTTC. Its protein is CASSPRLAGVQETQYF.

The chain has TRBV7-2 and TRBJ1-4, with D possibly being TRBD1 (5 bases). Germline V gene data show CDR1 as SGHTA and CDR2 as FQGNSA. Trimming removed 2 bases at V and 5 bases at J, with 15 bases between. The CDR3 runs to 16 residues. DNA of the CDR3: TGTGCCAGCAGCTTAAATTTCCGGGGGAGAAATGAAAAACTGTTTTTT. As protein: CASSLNFRGRNEKLFF.

This clonotype was counted between two and nine times. CDR3 DNA: TGTGCCACCAGTGATTCCGAACGGGACACCTCAGATACGCAGTATTTT. Translation: CATSDSERDTSDTQYF. The chain carries TRBV24-1 and TRBJ2-3; possibly TRBD1 for D (6 bases). The germline V gene has CDR1 KGHDR and CDR2 SFDVKD. With 2 bases removed from V and 4 bases from J, the gap between germline ends came to 15 bases. This CDR3 region has 16 residues.